This TCR beta chain emerged from a study of T cell responses to AZD1222 COVID-19 vaccine. About this clone itself: Its antigen is currently unknown.

The CDR3 covers 17 residues. The V gene end was trimmed by 0 bases and the J gene end by 7 bases; junction bases not matched to a gene: 11. Germline loops: CDR1 SGHRS, CDR2 YFSETQ. TCRdb's copy holds only in-frame clones and misses some; the assay was immunoSEQ multiplex PCR. The table lists 180,000 or so clones, over 85% of them singletons. Study-level points and caveats: The donor cohort was predominantly white British with a female majority, and clonal diversity may have been underestimated. Among AZD1222 vaccinees, only five to seven were seropositive at baseline. Without day 14 samples, only post-peak T cell repertoires were studied.

J is TRBJ2-1 and V is TRBV5-1; TRBD1 aligns across 9 bases. Sequencing was performed on peripheral blood, taken 28 days after the second dose of the MenACWY control vaccine. The clonotype originates from an adult who received the MenACWY meningococcal vaccine as a control. DNA for the CDR3: TGCGCCAGCAGCTTGGCGGTGTCACAGGGGGCTAATAATGAGCAGTTCTTC. It codes for CASSLAVSQGANNEQFF.